This TCR beta chain was sequenced for a study of CD8 T cells in ankylosing spondylitis. TCRdb reprocessed the 5' RACE reads with MiXCR, giving one entry per CDR3 protein. The data show hundreds of thousands of distinct CDR3 sequences, approximately 12% seen once. Note on this clonotype: Its target is not known.

In germline, CDR1 is LNHNV, CDR2 YYDKDF (reference sequence). The CDR3 length is 18 residues. V gave up 11 bases and J gave up 6 bases; unmatched junction bases: 24. Study observations and caveats: Blood from ankylosing spondylitis patients appeared to carry a characteristic roughly 8-variant TCR beta motif. Significantly higher representation of disease-linked clones was reported for matched ankylosing spondylitis synovial fluid.

The rearrangement links TRBV15 to TRBJ2-2; 7 positions agree with TRBD2. Specimen: blood, either unsorted or a sorted T cell fraction (not recorded which). This clonotype was sampled from a male donor with ankylosing spondylitis. The CDR3 nucleotides read TGTGCCGTCCGACGAGGGGCGGGAGTTGATGTAGGGGCCGGGGAGCTGTTTTTT. Amino acid sequence: CAVRRGAGVDVGAGELFF.